This T cell receptor beta chain was identified during a study of cytomegalovirus exposure and HLA in healthy donors. Study observations and caveats: In a later analysis, across HLA loci, associated TCR counts were highest for DRB1, lowest for HLA-C. Immune exposure data for these donors was limited to CMV serostatus. Later analysis demonstrated an association between a missense DCLRE1C variant and TCR beta V- and J-gene trimming. Several top significant clusters appeared, in a later analysis, to be linked to common viral pathogens.

Comment on this clone: No antigen is known for it. The junction and the germline gene differ at one end; a read error may be behind it.

Germline assignment: CDR1 LNHDA and CDR2 SQIVND (reference sequence). The length of the CDR3 is 13 residues. 13 Jbeta primers and 60 Vbeta primers were used for the PCR. Libraries were prepared by immunoSEQ multiplex PCR; TCRdb keeps only in-frame clonotypes and omits some of them. The sample shows about 190,000 clones, around 82% of them seen only once. The clonotype comes from a boy between 10 and 17 years old in good health and CMV-seronegative. The V gene is TRBV19, the J gene TRBJ2-1; D call uncertain. Specimen: PBMCs. This CDR3 is CASSVDSHNEQFF. In nucleotides, the CDR3 is TGTGCCAGTAGTGTAGACTCCCACAATGAGCAGTTCTTC.